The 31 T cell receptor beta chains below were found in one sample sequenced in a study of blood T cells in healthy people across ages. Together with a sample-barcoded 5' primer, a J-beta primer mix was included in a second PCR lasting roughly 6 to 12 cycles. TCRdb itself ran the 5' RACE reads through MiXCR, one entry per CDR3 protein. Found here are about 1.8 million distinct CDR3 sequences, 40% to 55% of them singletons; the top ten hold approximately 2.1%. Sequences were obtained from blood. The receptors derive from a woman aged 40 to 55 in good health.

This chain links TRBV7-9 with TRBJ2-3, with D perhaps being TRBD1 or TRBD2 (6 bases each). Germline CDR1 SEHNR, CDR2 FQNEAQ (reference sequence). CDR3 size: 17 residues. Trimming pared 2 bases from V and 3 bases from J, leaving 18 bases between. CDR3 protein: CASSLNGRRGGTDTQYF. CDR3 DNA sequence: TGTGCCAGCAGCTTAAACGGTCGCAGGGGAGGAACAGATACGCAGTATTTT.

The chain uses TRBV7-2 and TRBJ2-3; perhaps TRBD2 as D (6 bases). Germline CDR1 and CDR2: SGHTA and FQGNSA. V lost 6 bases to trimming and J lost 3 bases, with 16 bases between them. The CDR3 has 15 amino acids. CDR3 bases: TGTGCCAGCAGGTTCACGGGAGCCGGGACAGATACGCAGTATTTT. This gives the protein CASRFTGAGTDTQYF.

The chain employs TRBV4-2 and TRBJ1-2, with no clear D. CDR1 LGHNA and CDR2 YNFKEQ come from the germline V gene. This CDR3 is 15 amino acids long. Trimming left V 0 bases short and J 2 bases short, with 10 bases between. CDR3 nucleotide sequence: TGTGCCAGCAGCCAAGATTGGGAGGGCAACTATGGCTACACCTTC. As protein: CASSQDWEGNYGYTF.

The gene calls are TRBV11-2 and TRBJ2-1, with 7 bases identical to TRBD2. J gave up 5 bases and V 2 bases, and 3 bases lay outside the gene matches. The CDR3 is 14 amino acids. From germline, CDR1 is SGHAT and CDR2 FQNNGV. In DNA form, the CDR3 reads TGTGCCAGCAGCTTAATCACTAGCGACAATGAGCAGTTCTTC. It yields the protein CASSLITSDNEQFF.

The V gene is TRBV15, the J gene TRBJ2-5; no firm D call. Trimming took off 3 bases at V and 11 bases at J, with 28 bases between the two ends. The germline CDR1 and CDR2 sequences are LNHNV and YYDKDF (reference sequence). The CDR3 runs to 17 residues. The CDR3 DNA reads TGTGCCACCAGCAGGGATAAGAGGTCGACCGGCACAGATACGCAGTACTTC. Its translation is CATSRDKRSTGTDTQYF.

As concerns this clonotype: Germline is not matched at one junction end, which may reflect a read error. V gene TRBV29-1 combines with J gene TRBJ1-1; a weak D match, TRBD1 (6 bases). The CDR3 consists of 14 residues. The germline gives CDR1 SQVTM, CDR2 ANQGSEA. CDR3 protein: CSAISGVRQTGAFF. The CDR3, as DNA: TGCAGCGCCATTTCAGGGGTTCGGCAAACTGGAGCTTTCTTT.

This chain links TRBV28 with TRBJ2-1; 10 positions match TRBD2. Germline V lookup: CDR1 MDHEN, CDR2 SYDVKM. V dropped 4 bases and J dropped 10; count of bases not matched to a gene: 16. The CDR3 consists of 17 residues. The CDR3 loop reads CASSSPGTSALLCEQFF. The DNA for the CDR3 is TGTGCCAGCAGTTCCCCCGGGACTAGCGCTCTTCTCTGCGAGCAGTTCTTC.

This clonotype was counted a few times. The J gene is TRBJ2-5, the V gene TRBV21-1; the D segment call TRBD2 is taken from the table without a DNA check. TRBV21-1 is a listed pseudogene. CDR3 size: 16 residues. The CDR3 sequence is CASGKLGGRPEGTQYF. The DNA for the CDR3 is TGTGCCAGCGGCAAACTGGGGGGACGGCCAGAAGGGACCCAGTACTTC.

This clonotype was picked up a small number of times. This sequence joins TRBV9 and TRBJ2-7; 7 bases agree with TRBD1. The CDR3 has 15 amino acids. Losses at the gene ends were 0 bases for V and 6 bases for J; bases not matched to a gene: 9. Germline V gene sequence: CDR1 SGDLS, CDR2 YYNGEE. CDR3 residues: CASSVDLQGISEQYF. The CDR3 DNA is TGTGCCAGCAGCGTAGATTTACAGGGGATATCCGAGCAGTACTTC.

The CDR3 spells CSASKGPDTQYF. CDR3 in DNA: TGCAGTGCTAGTAAGGGCCCAGATACGCAGTATTTT. This chain joins TRBV20-1 and TRBJ2-3; no clear D gene. Between the trimmed V and J ends, which lost 3 bases and 4 bases, there was a span of 8 bases. CDR1 is DFQATT, CDR2 SNEGSKA, per germline (reference sequence). CDR3 size: 12 residues.

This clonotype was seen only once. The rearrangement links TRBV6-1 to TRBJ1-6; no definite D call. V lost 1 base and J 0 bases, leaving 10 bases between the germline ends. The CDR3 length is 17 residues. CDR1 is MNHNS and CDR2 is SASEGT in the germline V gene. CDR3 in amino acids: CASSEGAGASYNSPLHF. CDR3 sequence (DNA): TGTGCCAGCAGTGAAGGTGCAGGTGCCTCCTATAATTCACCCCTCCACTTT.

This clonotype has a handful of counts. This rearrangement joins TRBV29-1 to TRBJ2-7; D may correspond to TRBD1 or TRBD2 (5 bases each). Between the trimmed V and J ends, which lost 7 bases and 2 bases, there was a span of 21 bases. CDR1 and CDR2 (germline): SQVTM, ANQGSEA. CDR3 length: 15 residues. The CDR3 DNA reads TGCAGCGGGACTTCGGACACTGGATTGACCTACGAGCAGTACTTC. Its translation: CSGTSDTGLTYEQYF.

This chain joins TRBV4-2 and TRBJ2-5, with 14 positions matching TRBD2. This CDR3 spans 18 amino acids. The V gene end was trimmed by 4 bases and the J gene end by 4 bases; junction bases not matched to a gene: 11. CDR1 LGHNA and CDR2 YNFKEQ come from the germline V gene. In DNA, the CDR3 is TGTGCCAGCAGCCTTGGGACTAGCGGGGGACCAACCCGAGAGACCCAGTACTTC. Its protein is CASSLGTSGGPTRETQYF.

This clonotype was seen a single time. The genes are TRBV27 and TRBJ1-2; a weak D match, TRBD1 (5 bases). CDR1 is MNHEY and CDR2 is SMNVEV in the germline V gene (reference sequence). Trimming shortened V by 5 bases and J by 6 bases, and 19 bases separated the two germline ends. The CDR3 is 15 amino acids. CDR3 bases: TGTGCCAGCAGTCCTACCTGGGGCAGGGCCCATGGCTACACCTTC. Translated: CASSPTWGRAHGYTF.

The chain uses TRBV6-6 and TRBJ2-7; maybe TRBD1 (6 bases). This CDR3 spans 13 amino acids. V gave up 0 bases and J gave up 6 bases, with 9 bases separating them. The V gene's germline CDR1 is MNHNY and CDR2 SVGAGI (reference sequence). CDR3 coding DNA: TGTGCCAGCAGTTACTCGGGACAAGTCGAGCAGTACTTC. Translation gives CASSYSGQVEQYF.

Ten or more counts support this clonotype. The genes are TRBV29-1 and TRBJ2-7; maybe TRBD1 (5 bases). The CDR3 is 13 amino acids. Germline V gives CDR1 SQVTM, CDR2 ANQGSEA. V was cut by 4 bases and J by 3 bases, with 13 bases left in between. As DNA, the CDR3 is TGCAGCGTTGGTAGGAGAACAGGCTACGAGCAGTACTTC. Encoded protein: CSVGRRTGYEQYF.

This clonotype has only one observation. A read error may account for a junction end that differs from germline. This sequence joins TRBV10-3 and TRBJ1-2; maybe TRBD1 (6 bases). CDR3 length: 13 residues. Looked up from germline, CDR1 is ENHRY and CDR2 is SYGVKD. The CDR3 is CVIGTDSNYGYTF. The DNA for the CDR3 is TGTGTCATCGGGACGGACAGCAACTATGGCTACACCTTC.

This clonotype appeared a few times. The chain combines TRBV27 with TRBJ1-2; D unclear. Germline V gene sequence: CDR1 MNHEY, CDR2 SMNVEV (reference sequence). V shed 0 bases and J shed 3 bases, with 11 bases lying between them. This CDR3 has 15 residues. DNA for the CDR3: TGTGCCAGCAGTTTATCGAGGGCGGGAGACTATGGCTACACCTTC. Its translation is CASSLSRAGDYGYTF.

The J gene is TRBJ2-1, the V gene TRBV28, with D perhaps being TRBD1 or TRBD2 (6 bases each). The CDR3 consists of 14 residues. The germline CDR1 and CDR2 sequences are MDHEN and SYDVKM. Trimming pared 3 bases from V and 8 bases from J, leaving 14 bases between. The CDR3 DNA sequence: TGTGCCAGCAGTTTGGGGGGCCGACGGTATGAGCAGTTCTTC. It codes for CASSLGGRRYEQFF.

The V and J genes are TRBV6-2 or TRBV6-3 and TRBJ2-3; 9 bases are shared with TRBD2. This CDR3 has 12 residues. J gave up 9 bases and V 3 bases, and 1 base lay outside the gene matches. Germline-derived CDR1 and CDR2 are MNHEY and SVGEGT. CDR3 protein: CASSYGTSTQYF. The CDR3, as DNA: TGTGCCAGCAGTTATGGGACTAGCACGCAGTATTTT.

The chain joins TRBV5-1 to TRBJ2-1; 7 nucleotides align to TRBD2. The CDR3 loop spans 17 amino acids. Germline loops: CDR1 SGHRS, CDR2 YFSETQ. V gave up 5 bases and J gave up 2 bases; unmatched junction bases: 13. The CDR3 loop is CASSPYSLAGAYNEQFF. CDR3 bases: TGCGCCAGCAGTCCTTATTCACTGGCGGGAGCCTACAATGAGCAGTTCTTC.

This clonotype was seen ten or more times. CDR3 sequence (DNA): TGTGCCAGCAGCCCTGGACAGGGATTTTCCCACGAGCAGTACTTC. Amino acids: CASSPGQGFSHEQYF. V usage is TRBV6-2 or TRBV6-3 and J usage is TRBJ2-7, with 8 bases aligning to TRBD1. This CDR3 comprises 15 residues. Germline values: CDR1 MNHEY, CDR2 SVGEGT. Trimming took 6 bases from V and 5 from J; bases not matched to a gene: 12.

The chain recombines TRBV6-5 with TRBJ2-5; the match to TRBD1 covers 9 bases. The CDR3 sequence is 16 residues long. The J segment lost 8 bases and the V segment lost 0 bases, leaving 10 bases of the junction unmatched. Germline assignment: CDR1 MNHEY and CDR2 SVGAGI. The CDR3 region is CASSYSGGTGLRTQYF. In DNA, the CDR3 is TGTGCCAGCAGTTACTCGGGCGGGACAGGGTTGCGAACCCAGTACTTC.

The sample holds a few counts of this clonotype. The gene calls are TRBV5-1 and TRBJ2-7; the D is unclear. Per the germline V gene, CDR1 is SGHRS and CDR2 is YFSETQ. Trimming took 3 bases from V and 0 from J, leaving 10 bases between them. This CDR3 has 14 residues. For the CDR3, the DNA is TGCGCCAGCAGCTCGGACGCTAGCTCCTACGAGCAGTACTTC. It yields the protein CASSSDASSYEQYF.

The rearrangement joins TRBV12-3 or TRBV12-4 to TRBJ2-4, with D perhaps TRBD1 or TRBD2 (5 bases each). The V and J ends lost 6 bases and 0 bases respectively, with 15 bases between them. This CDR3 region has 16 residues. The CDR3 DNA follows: TGTGCCAGCAGCGATCAGGGTGCGGGAGCCAAAAACATTCAGTACTTC. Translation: CASSDQGAGAKNIQYF.

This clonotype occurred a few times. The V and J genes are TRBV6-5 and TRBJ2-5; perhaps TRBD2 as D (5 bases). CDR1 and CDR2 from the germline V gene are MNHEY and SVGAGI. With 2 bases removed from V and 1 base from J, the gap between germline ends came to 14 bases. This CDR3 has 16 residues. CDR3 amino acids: CASSYVQPGSQETQYF. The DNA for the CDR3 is TGTGCCAGCAGTTACGTCCAACCGGGGTCCCAAGAGACCCAGTACTTC.

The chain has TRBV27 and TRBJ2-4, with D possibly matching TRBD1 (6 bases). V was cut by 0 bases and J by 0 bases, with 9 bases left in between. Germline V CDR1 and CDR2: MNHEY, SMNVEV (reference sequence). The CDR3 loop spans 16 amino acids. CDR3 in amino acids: CASSLSTGLAKNIQYF. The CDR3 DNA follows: TGTGCCAGCAGTTTATCTACAGGGCTAGCCAAAAACATTCAGTACTTC.

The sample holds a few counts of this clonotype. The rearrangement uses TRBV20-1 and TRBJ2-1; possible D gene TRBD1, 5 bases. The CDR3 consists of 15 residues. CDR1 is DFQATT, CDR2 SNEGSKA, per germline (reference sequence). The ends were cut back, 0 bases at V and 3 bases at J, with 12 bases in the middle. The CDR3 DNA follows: TGCAGTGCTAGAGATTATAGGGGTGTCTACAATGAGCAGTTCTTC. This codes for CSARDYRGVYNEQFF.

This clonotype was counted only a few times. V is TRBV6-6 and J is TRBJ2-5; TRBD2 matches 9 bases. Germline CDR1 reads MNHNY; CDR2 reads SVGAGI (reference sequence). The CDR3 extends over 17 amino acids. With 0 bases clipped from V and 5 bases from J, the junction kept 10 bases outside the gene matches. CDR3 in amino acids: CASSYSSSGRLGETQYF. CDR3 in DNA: TGTGCCAGCAGTTACTCGAGTAGCGGGAGATTAGGGGAGACCCAGTACTTC.

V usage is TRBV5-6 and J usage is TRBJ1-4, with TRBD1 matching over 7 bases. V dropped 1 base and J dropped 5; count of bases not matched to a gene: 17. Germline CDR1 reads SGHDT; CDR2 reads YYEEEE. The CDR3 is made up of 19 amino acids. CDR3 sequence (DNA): TGTGCCAGCAGCTTGTTTAGTCCGGCGGCAAACAGGGGCAATGAAAAACTGTTTTTT. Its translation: CASSLFSPAANRGNEKLFF.

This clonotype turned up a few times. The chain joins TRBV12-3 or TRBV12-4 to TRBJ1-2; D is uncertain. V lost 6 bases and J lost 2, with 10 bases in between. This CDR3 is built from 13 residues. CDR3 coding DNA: TGTGCCAGCAGACACGACGGAAACTATGGCTACACCTTC. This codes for CASRHDGNYGYTF.